This is a list of T cell receptor beta chains from one sample in a study of a mutant IDH1 vaccine in newly diagnosed glioma. Assay used: immunoSEQ multiplex PCR; TCRdb lists only in-frame clones, some missing. The sample has tens of thousands of clones, more than 75% seen once. The antigens of these receptors remain unknown. This specimen consisted of PBMCs, obtained from a glioma patient whose treatment included an IDH1 peptide vaccine. These receptors were collected from a man aged 35-49 years with glioma. Some clones in this sample may be carry-over from other donors' samples. Each CDR3 is given with its conserved first and last residue. Each record gives: J gene, D gene, V gene, clone size, CDR3 DNA, CDR3 protein. D genes are given only for firm matches. Only some rows state a clone size, as once, few, many or a class for expanded clones.

TRBJ1-4 | - | TRBV5-1 | - | TGCGCCAGCAGCTTCGGTAATGAAAAACTGTTTTTT | CASSFGNEKLFF
TRBJ1-2 | TRBD1 | TRBV7-9 | - | TGTGCCAGCAGCTTAGCAGGTGTGGGGGACAGGGATGGCTACACCTTC | CASSLAGVGDRDGYTF
TRBJ1-2 | - | TRBV18 | - | TGTGCCAGCTCACCGACGGCCATGGCTAACTATGGCTACACCTTC | CASSPTAMANYGYTF
TRBJ1-1 | - | TRBV6-5 | - | TGTGCCAGCAGTTATACCAGGGATGGCACTGAAGCTTTCTTT | CASSYTRDGTEAFF
TRBJ1-4 | - | TRBV5-1 | - | TGCGCCAGCAGCTCCGTACGGGAAGATTCTAATGAAAAACTGTTTTTT | CASSSVREDSNEKLFF
TRBJ2-3 | TRBD2 | TRBV6-4 | - | TGTGCCAGCAGTGACTCGATTAGCGGGGGGTATAACACAGATACGCAGTATTTT | CASSDSISGGYNTDTQYF
TRBJ2-7 | - | TRBV19 | - | TGTGCCAGTAGTACGGGTGCGGCGGAGCAGTACTTC | CASSTGAAEQYF
TRBJ1-5 | - | TRBV30 | - | TGTGCCTGGAGTGTACATAGCAATCAGCCCCAGCATTTT | CAWSVHSNQPQHF
TRBJ1-1 | - | TRBV4-1 | - | TGCGCCAGCAGCCACCCGCAACGATACAGGGTCACTGAAGCTTTCTTT | CASSHPQRYRVTEAFF
TRBJ2-2 | TRBD2 | TRBV5-1 | - | TGCGCCAGCAGCTTATTTGCGGGGGACACCGGGGAGCTGTTTTTT | CASSLFAGDTGELFF
TRBJ2-1 | - | TRBV5-1 | - | TGCGCCAGCAGCTTGGAAGTCAGCCGGGGTGAGCAGTTCTTC | CASSLEVSRGEQFF
TRBJ2-2 | TRBD1 | TRBV4-2 | - | TGTGCCAGCAGCCAAGATCGCGGACAGGGGGGCCCCGGGGAGCTGTTTTTT | CASSQDRGQGGPGELFF
TRBJ1-1 | TRBD1 | TRBV2 | - | TGTGCCAGCAAGGGTGGGACAGTCGGGACTGAAGCTTTCTTT | CASKGGTVGTEAFF
TRBJ2-7 | TRBD2 | TRBV4-3 | - | TGCGCCAGCAGCCCACTGACTAGCGGGGGCTACGAGCAGTACTTC | CASSPLTSGGYEQYF
TRBJ1-1 | TRBD1 | TRBV5-1 | - | TGCGCCAGCAGCCCGCGACAGGGTAGGAACACTGAAGCTTTCTTT | CASSPRQGRNTEAFF
TRBJ1-5 | - | TRBV2 | - | TGTGCCAGCAGCCCCGACTTATACAATCAGCCCCAGCATTTT | CASSPDLYNQPQHF
TRBJ1-5 | - | TRBV30 | few | TGTGCCTGGAGTGTAAAGGGACCCCATCAGCCCCAGCATTTT | CAWSVKGPHQPQHF
TRBJ2-2 | TRBD1 | TRBV5-1 | - | TGCGCCAGCAGCCAAGGGACAGGAGGGACCGGGGAGCTGTTTTTT | CASSQGTGGTGELFF
TRBJ2-3 | TRBD2 | TRBV5-6 | - | TGTGCCAGCAGCCCCCCGGGACTAGCGGGGGTGGGGCAGTATTTT | CASSPPGLAGVGQYF
TRBJ1-5 | - | TRBV27 | - | TGTGCCAGCAGTTCGACTCCTCCGATAGGACGGCTGGACGGGCAGCCCCAGCATTTT | CASSSTPPIGRLDGQPQHF
TRBJ1-4 | - | TRBV7-2 | - | TGTGCCAGCAGCCGTCAGGCAGGGAGTGAAAAACTGTTTTTT | CASSRQAGSEKLFF
TRBJ2-3 | TRBD2 | TRBV2 | - | TGTGCCAGCAGTAGACTAGCGGGGGGCTGGTCGCAGTATTTT | CASSRLAGGWSQYF
TRBJ1-3 | - | TRBV4-2 | - | TGTGCCAGCAGCCAAACACCGAGCTCTGGAAACACCATATATTTT | CASSQTPSSGNTIYF
TRBJ1-4 | - | TRBV6-1 | - | TGTGCCAGCAGTGATGGGGGTGGACGGTATAATGAAAAACTGTTTTTT | CASSDGGGRYNEKLFF
TRBJ1-4 | - | TRBV2 | - | TGTGCCAGCAGTGAAGTGGGACCCCCTGAAAAACTGTTTTTT | CASSEVGPPEKLFF
TRBJ2-7 | - | TRBV7-8 | - | TGTGCCAGCAGCCCCCTCACGACTTCTACCGGCTCCTACGAGCAGTACTTC | CASSPLTTSTGSYEQYF
TRBJ2-7 | - | TRBV7-2 | once | TGTGCCAGCAGCCCCACTCCTTTCCGCGAGCAGTACTTC | CASSPTPFREQYF
TRBJ1-2 | TRBD1 | TRBV10-2 | - | TGCGCCAGCAGTGTCTCCGGACAGGGGGCGAGGGGTGGCTACACCTTC | CASSVSGQGARGGYTF
TRBJ1-6 | - | TRBV5-5 | - | TGTGCCAGCAGCTTGTGGGCAGGAGGAAACTATAATTCACCCCTCCACTTT | CASSLWAGGNYNSPLHF
TRBJ1-1 | - | TRBV9 | - | TGTGCCAGCAGCGTGGAGGGGACTGAAGCTTTCTTT | CASSVEGTEAFF
TRBJ2-5 | TRBD2 | TRBV18 | - | TGTGCCAGCTCACCCCTCGGGGGGGTGCAAGAGACCCAGTACTTC | CASSPLGGVQETQYF
TRBJ1-1 | - | TRBV20-1 | - | TGCAGTGCTAGAGATGGGCTGGGGGCTTTCTTT | CSARDGLGAFF
TRBJ1-2 | - | TRBV10-2 | - | TGCGCCAGCAGTGAGTCAGTCGTGAGGCCATGGGGCTATGGCTACACCTTC | CASSESVVRPWGYGYTF
TRBJ1-5 | - | TRBV19 | few | TGTGCCAGTAGTATAGAGAATCAGCCCCAGCATTTT | CASSIENQPQHF
TRBJ1-1 | - | TRBV28 | - | TGTGCCAGCAGTTTATCATTATGGACAGACGCTTTGAACACTGAAGCTTTCTTT | CASSLSLWTDALNTEAFF
TRBJ2-3 | TRBD2 | TRBV5-6 | - | TGTGCCAGCAGCTACCGACTAGCCCGCTTCACAGATACGCAGTATTTT | CASSYRLARFTDTQYF
TRBJ2-1 | - | TRBV6-6 | - | TGTGCCAGCAGCCCCAGTACCTACAATGAGCAGTTCTTC | CASSPSTYNEQFF
TRBJ1-1 | TRBD1 | TRBV27 | once | TGTGCCAGCAGGAGGACAGGGAGCACTGAAGCTTTCTTT | CASRRTGSTEAFF
TRBJ1-4 | - | TRBV19 | - | TGTGCCAGTAGCGAACAGCATAATGAAAAACTGTTTTTT | CASSEQHNEKLFF
TRBJ1-1 | - | TRBV4-1 | - | TGCGCCAGCAGCCAGACGACCGAAATGAACACTGAAGCTTTCTTT | CASSQTTEMNTEAFF
TRBJ1-2 | - | TRBV9 | - | TGTGCCAGCACACCAACCCTCAGAACAGATAAGAGAGGGGGCTACACCTTC | CASTPTLRTDKRGGYTF
TRBJ1-2 | - | TRBV4-2 | - | TGTGCCAGCAGCCAAGATCGGACTTGGGGGCCGAGTGGTGGCTACACCTTC | CASSQDRTWGPSGGYTF
TRBJ2-5 | TRBD1 | TRBV7-7 | - | TGTGCCAGCAGGGGAGGGACAGGGGACGAGACCCAGTACTTC | CASRGGTGDETQYF